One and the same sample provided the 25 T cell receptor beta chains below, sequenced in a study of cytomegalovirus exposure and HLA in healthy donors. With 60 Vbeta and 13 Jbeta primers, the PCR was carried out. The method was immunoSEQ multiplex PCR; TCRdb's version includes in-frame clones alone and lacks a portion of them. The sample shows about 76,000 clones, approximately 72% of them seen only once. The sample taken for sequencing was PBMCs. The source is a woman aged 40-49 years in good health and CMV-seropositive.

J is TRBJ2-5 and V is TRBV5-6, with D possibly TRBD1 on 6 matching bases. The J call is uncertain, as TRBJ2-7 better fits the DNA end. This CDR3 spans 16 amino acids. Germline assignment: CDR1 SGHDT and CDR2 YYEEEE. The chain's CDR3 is CASSLGRTGWTYEQYF. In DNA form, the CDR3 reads TGTGCCAGCAGCTTGGGTCGTACAGGGTGGACCTACGAGCAGTACTTC.

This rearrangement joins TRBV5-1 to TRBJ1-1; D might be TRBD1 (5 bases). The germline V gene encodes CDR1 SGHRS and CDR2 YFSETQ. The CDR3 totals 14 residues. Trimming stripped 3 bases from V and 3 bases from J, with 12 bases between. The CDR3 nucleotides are TGCGCCAGCAGCTGGCAGGGCAAAGACACTGAAGCTTTCTTT. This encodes CASSWQGKDTEAFF.

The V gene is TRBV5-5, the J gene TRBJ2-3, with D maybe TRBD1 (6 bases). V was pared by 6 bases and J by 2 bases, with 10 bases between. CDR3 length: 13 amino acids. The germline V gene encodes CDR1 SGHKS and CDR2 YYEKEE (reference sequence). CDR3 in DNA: TGTGCCAGCATCCGGGACATCACAGATACGCAGTATTTT. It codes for CASIRDITDTQYF.

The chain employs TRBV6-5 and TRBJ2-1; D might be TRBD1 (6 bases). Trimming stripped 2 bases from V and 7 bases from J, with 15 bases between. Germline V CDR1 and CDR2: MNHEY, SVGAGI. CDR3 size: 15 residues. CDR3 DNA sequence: TGTGCCAGCAGTTACCTCGGCTCTCAGGGGAATGAGCAGTTCTTC. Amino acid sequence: CASSYLGSQGNEQFF.

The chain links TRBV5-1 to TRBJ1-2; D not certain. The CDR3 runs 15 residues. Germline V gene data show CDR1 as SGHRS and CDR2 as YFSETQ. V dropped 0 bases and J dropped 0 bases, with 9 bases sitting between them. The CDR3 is CASSLGAASNYGYTF. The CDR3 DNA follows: TGCGCCAGCAGCTTGGGGGCAGCCTCTAACTATGGCTACACCTTC.

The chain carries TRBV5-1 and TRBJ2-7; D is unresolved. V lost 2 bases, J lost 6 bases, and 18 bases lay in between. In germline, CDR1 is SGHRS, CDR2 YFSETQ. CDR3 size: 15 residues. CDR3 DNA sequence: TGCGCCAGCAGCTTAATGACCCACACCGGGTCCGAGCAGTACTTC. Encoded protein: CASSLMTHTGSEQYF.

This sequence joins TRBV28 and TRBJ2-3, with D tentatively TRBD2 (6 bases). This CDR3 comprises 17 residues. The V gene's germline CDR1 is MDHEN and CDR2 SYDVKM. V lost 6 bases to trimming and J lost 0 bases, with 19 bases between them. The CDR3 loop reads CASSQTLTGVSTDTQYF. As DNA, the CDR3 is TGTGCCAGCAGCCAAACCCTAACGGGGGTTAGCACAGATACGCAGTATTTT.

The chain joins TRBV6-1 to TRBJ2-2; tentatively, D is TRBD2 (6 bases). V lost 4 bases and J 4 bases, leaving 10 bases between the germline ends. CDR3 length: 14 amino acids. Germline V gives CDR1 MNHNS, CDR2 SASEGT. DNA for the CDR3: TGTGCCAGCAGTGTAGCGGAGATCACCGGGGAGCTGTTTTTT. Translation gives CASSVAEITGELFF.

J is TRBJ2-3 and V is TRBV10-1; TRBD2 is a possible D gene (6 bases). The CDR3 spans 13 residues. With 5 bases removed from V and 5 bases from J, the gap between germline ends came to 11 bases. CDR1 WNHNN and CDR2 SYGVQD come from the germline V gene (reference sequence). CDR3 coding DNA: TGCGCCAGCAGTTGGGGGGAGGAAGATACGCAGTATTTT. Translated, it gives CASSWGEEDTQYF.

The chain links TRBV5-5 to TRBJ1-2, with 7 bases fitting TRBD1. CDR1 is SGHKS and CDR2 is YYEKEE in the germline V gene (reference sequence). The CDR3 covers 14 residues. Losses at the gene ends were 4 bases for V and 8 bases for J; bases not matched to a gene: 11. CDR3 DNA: TGTGCCAGCAGCCTCGAATCCACAGGGGACGGCTACACCTTC. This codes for CASSLESTGDGYTF.

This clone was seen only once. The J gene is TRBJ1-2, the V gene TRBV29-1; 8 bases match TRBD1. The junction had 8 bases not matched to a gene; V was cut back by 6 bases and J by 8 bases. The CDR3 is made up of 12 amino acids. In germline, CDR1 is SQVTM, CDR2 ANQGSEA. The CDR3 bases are TGCAGCGTGGGTGACAGGGGTTTGGGCTACACCTTC. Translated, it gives CSVGDRGLGYTF. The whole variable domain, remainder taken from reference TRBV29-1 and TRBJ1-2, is SAVISQKPSRDICQRGTSLTIQCQVDSQVTMMFWYRQQPGQSLTLIATANQGSEATYESGFVIDKFPISRPNLTFSTLTVSNMSPEDSSIYLCSVGDRGLGYTFGSGTRLTVV.

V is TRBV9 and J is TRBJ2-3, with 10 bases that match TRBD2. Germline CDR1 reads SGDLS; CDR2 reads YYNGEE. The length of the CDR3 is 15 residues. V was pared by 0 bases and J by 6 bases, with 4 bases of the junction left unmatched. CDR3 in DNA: TGTGCCAGCAGCGTAGGGAGCGGGAGGGGGGATACGCAGTATTTT. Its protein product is CASSVGSGRGDTQYF. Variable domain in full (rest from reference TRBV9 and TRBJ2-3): DSGVTQTPKHLITATGQRVTLRCSPRSGDLSVYWYQQSLDQGLQFLIQYYNGEERAKGNILERFSAQQFPDLHSELNLSSLELGDSALYFCASSVGSGRGDTQYFGPGTRLTVL.

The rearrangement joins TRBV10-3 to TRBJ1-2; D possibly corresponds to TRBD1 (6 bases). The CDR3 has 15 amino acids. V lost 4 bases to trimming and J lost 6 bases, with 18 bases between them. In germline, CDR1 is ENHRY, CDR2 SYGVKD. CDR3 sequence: CAISAGAASVDGYTF. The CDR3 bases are TGTGCCATCAGTGCAGGGGCGGCGAGTGTTGATGGCTACACCTTC.

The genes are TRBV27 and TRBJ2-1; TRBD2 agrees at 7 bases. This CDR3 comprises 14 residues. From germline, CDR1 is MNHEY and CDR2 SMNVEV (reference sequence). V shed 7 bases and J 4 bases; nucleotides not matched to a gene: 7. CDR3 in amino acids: CASKKSGNYNEQFF. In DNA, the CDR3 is TGTGCCAGCAAAAAAAGCGGGAATTACAATGAGCAGTTCTTC.

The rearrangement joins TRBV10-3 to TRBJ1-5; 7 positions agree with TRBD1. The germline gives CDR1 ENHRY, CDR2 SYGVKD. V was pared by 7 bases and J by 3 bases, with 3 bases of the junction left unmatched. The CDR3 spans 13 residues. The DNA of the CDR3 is TGTGCCATCAAAGGACAGGTCAATCAGCCCCAGCATTTT. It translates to CAIKGQVNQPQHF.

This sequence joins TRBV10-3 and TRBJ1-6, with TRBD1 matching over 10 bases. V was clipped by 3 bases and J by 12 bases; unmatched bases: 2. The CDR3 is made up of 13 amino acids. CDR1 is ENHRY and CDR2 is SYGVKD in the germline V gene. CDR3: CAISDRTGGPLHF. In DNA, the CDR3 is TGTGCCATCAGTGACAGGACAGGGGGACCCCTCCACTTT.

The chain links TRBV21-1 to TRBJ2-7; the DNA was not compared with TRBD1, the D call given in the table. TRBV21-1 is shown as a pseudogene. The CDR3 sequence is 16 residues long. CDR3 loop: CASSKSTGTTSYEQYF. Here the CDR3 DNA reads TGTGCCAGCAGCAAAAGTACCGGGACAACATCCTACGAGCAGTACTTC.

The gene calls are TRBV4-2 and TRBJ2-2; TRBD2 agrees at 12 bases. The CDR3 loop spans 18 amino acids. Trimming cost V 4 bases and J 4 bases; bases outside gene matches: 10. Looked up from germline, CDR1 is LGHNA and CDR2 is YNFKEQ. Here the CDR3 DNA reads TGTGCCAGCAGCCGCCCACCGACTAGCGGGAGTTTCACCGGGGAGCTGTTTTTT. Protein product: CASSRPPTSGSFTGELFF.

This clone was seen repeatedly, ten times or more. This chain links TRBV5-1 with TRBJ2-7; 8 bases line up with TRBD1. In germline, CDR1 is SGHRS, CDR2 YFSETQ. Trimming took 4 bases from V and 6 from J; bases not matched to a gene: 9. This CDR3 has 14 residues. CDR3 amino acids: CASSQGQGLSEQYF. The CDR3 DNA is TGCGCCAGCAGCCAAGGACAGGGTTTGAGCGAGCAGTACTTC.

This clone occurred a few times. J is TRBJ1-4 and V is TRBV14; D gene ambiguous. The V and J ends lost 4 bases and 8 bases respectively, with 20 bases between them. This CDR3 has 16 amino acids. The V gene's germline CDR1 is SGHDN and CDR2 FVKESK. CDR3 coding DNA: TGTGCCAGCAGCCGCGGAGTCGTGGCCCAAAAAGAAAAACTGTTTTTT. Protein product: CASSRGVVAQKEKLFF.

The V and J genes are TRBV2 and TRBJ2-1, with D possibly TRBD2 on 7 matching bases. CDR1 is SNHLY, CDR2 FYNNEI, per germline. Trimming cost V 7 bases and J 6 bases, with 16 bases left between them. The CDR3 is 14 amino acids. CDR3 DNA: TGTGCCAGCACGGGCGGGGGCGAGATCAATGAGCAGTTCTTC. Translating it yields CASTGGGEINEQFF.

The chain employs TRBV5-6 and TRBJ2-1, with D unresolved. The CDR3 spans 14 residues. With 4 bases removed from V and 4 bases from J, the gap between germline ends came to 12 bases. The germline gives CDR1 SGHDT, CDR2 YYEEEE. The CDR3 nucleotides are TGTGCCAGCAGCCCGACACTCCGATACAATGAGCAGTTCTTC. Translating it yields CASSPTLRYNEQFF.

CDR3 residues: CASSLVSGRNNEKLFF. CDR3 nucleotide sequence: TGTGCCAGCAGTTTGGTCAGTGGGAGGAATAATGAAAAACTGTTTTTT. The chain carries TRBV27 and TRBJ1-4; no clear D. The length of the CDR3 is 16 residues. V shed 3 bases and J shed 4 bases, with 15 bases lying between them. In germline, CDR1 is MNHEY, CDR2 SMNVEV (reference sequence).

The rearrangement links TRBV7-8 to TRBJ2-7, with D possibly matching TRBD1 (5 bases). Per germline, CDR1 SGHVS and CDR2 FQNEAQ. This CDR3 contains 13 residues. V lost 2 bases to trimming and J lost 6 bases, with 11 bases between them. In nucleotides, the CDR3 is TGTGCCAGCAGCTTATCGCAGGGTGGCGAGCAGTACTTC. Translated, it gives CASSLSQGGEQYF.

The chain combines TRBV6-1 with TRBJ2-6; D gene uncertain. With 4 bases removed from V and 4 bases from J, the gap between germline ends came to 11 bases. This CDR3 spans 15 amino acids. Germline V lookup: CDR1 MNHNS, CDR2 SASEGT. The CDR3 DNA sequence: TGTGCCAGCAGTGGAATTGCGGTAGGGGCCAACGTCCTGACTTTC. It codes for CASSGIAVGANVLTF.